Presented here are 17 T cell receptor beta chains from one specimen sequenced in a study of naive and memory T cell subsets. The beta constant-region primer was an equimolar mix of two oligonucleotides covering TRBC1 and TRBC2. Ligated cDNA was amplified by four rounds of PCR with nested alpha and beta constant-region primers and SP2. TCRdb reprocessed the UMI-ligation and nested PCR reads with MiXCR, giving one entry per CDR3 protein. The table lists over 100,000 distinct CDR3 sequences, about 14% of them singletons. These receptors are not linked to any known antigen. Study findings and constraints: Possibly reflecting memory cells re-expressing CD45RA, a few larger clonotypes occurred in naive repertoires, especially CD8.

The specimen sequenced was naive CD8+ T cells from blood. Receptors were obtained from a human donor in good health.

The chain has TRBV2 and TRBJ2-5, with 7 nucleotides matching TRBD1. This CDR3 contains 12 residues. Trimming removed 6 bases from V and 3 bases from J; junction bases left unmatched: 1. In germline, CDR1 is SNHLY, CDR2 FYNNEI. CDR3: CASSDREETQYF. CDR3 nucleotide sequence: TGTGCCAGCAGCGACAGGGAAGAGACCCAGTACTTC.

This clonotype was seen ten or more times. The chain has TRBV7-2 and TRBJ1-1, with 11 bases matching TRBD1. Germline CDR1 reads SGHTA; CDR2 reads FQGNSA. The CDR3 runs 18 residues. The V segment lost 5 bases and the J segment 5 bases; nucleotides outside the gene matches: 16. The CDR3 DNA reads TGTGCCAGCAGCCCGACCGCCGGACAGGGGGCAGGTCGGACTGAAGCTTTCTTT. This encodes CASSPTAGQGAGRTEAFF.

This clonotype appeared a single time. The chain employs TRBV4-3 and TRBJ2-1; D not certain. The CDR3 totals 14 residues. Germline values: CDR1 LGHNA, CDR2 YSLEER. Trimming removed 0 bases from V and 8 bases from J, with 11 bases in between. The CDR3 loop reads CASSQDGFRDEQFF. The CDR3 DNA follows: TGCGCCAGCAGCCAAGACGGCTTCCGGGATGAGCAGTTCTTC.

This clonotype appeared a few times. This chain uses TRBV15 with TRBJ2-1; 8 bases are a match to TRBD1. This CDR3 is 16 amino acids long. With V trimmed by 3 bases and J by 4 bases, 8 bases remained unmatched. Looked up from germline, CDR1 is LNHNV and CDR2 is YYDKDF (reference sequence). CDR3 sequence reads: CATSRATGGNYNEQFF. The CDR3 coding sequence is TGTGCCACCAGCAGGGCAACAGGGGGGAATTACAATGAGCAGTTCTTC. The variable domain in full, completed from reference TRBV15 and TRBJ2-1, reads DAMVIQNPRYQVTQFGKPVTLSCSQTLNHNVMYWYQQKSSQAPKLLFHYYDKDFNNEADTPDNFQSRRPNTSFCFLDIRSPGLGDTAMYLCATSRATGGNYNEQFFGPGTRLTVL.

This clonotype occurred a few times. CDR3 in amino acids: CASRSDRGLPYEQYF. The CDR3 nucleotides are TGTGCCAGCAGGTCCGACAGGGGGCTCCCCTACGAGCAGTACTTC. The chain combines TRBV2 with TRBJ2-7; 10 bases align to TRBD1. The V segment lost 6 bases and the J segment 2 bases; nucleotides outside the gene matches: 7. The CDR3 has 15 amino acids. Per the germline V gene, CDR1 is SNHLY and CDR2 is FYNNEI.

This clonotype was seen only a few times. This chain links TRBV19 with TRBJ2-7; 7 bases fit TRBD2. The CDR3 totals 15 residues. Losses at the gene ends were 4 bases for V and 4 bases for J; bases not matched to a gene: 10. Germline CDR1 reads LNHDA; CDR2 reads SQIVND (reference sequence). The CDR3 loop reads CASSTHGGRPYEQYF. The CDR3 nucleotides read TGTGCCAGTAGTACCCACGGGGGGAGACCTTACGAGCAGTACTTC.

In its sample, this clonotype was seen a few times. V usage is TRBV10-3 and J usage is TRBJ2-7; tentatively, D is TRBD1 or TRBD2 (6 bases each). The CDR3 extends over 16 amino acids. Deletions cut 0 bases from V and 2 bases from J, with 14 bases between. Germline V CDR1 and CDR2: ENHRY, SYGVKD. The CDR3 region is CAISESAPEGAYEQYF. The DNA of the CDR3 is TGTGCCATCAGTGAGTCGGCCCCGGAGGGGGCCTACGAGCAGTACTTC.

The CDR3 reads CASSAPGPSLWATQYF. In DNA form, the CDR3 reads TGTGCCAGCAGTGCCCCGGGACCCAGCCTGTGGGCTACGCAGTATTTT. The chain is built from TRBV12-3 or TRBV12-4 and TRBJ2-3, with D tentatively TRBD1 or TRBD2 (5 bases each). This CDR3 has 16 residues. V shed 5 bases and J shed 8 bases, with 23 bases lying between them.

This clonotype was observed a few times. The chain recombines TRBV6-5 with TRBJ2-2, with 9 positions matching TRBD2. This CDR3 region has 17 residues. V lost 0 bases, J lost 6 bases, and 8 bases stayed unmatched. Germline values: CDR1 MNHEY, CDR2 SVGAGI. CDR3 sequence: CASSYSQWTSVPGELFF. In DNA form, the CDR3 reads TGTGCCAGCAGTTACTCGCAATGGACTAGCGTCCCCGGGGAGCTGTTTTTT.

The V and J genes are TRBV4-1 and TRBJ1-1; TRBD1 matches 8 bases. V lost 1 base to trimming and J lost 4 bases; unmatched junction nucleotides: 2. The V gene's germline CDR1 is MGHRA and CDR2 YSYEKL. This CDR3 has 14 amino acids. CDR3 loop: CASSQADRGTEAFF. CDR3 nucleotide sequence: TGCGCCAGCAGCCAAGCTGACAGGGGCACTGAAGCTTTCTTT.

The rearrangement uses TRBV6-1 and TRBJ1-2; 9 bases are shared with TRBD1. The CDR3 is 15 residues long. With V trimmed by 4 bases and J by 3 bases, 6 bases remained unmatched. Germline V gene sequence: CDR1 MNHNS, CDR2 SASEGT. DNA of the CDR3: TGTGCCAGCAGTGCTACGCGGGACAGGGACTATGGCTACACCTTC. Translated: CASSATRDRDYGYTF.

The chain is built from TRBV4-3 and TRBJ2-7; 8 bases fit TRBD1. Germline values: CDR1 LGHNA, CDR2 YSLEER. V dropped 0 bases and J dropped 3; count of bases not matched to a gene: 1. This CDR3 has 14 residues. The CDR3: CASSQETGGYEQYF. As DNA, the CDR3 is TGCGCCAGCAGCCAAGAAACAGGGGGCTACGAGCAGTACTTC.

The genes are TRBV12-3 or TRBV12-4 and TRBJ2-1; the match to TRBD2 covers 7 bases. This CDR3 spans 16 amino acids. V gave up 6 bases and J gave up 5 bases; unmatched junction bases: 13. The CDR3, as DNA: TGTGCCAGCAGCCCCGGGGTGGCTAGCGGTAACAATGAGCAGTTCTTC. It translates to CASSPGVASGNNEQFF.

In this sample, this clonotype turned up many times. The CDR3 sequence is CASSNLDGPYEQYF. The CDR3 DNA is TGTGCCAGCAGCAACTTGGACGGTCCCTACGAGCAGTACTTC. The V gene is TRBV7-6, the J gene TRBJ2-7; D unclear. Germline CDR1 is SGHVS and CDR2 is FNYEAQ. The CDR3 spans 14 residues. Between the trimmed V and J ends, which lost 5 bases and 2 bases, there was a span of 13 bases.

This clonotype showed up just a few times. This CDR3 reads CASSPEHDHPNLGEQFF. The CDR3 region has the DNA TGTGCCAGCAGCCCGGAGCACGACCATCCGAATTTGGGTGAGCAGTTCTTC. The genes are TRBV7-3 and TRBJ2-1, with unresolved D. In germline, CDR1 is SGHTA, CDR2 FQGTGA. This CDR3 is built from 17 residues. V lost 5 bases, J lost 9 bases, and 26 bases lay in between.

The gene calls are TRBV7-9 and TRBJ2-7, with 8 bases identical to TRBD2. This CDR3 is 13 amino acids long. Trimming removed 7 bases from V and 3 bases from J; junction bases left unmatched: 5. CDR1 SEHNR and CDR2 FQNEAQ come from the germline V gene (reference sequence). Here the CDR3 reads CASIQAGDYEQYF. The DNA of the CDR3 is TGTGCCAGCATCCAAGCGGGAGACTACGAGCAGTACTTC.

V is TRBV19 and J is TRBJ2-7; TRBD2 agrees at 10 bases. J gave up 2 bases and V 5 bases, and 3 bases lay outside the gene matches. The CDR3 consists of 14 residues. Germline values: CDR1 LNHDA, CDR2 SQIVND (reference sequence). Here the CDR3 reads CASSALAGTYEQYF. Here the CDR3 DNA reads TGTGCCAGTAGTGCACTAGCGGGAACCTACGAGCAGTACTTC.